A selection of T cell receptor beta chains follows, all from one sample in a study of tumor and adjacent non-tumor tissue in lung cancer. TCRdb passed the multiplex PCR reads through MiXCR, listing each CDR3 protein once. The sample yields 200,000 to 250,000 distinct CDR3 sequences, 71% seen once. The sample taken for sequencing was lung tumor tissue. Receptors originate from a man aged 55 to 70 with non-small cell lung cancer. The CDR3 runs from the conserved cysteine through the conserved F or W. Fields, in order: J gene, V gene, D gene, clone size, CDR3 DNA, CDR3 protein. A D gene is named only where the DNA matches it firmly. The size field is filled for only some rows; it gives once, few, many or a size class.

TRBJ2-5 | TRBV7-8 | NA | once | TGTGCCAGCAGCTACCCGGTCCCTGAAGAGACCCAATACTTC | CASSYPVPEETQYF
TRBJ1-1 | TRBV5-4 | NA | NA | TGTGCCAGCGGCTTGGGACCTGAAGCTTTCTTT | CASGLGPEAFF
TRBJ1-1 | TRBV20-1 | NA | once | TGCAATGCTAGCGGGCAGAAATTGGGGAATACTGAAGCTTTCTTT | CNASGQKLGNTEAFF
TRBJ1-4 | TRBV12-3/TRBV12-4 | TRBD1 | NA | TGTGCCAGCTATAAAGACAGGGGTAATGAAAAACTATTTTTT | CASYKDRGNEKLFF
TRBJ2-3 | TRBV11-2 | NA | NA | TGTGCCAGCAGCTTAGATCCCTGGGTCACAGGGACGCAGTATTTT | CASSLDPWVTGTQYF
TRBJ2-7 | TRBV20-1 | TRBD1 | NA | TGCAGTGCTAGAGAGAACAGGGGTAAGCAGTACTTC | CSARENRGKQYF
TRBJ1-1 | TRBV11-1 | NA | NA | TGTGCCAGCAGCCCGGGGGGGACTCTGAATACTGGAGCTTTCTTT | CASSPGGTLNTGAFF
TRBJ2-3 | TRBV4-1 | TRBD2 | once | TGCGCCAGCAGCCAACCAACTAGCGGGGGGTTGGGGACAGATACGCAGTATTTT | CASSQPTSGGLGTDTQYF
TRBJ1-1 | TRBV5-1 | TRBD1 | few | TGCGCCAGCAGCGTATACAGGGGCGAAGCTTTCTTT | CASSVYRGEAFF
TRBJ2-7 | TRBV20-1 | NA | NA | TGCAGTGCTAACGTGGTGGGAGGTTACGAGCAGTACTTC | CSANVVGGYEQYF
TRBJ2-1 | TRBV7-9 | NA | NA | TGTGCCAGCAGCCTGGACATAGCGGACAATGAGCAGTTCTTC | CASSLDIADNEQFF
TRBJ1-2 | TRBV28 | TRBD1 | NA | TGTGCCAGCAGTGAACAGGGGAGCTGCGGCTATGGCTACACCTTC | CASSEQGSCGYGYTF
TRBJ2-1 | TRBV29-1 | TRBD2 | NA | TGCATCGTTGATGGGACTAGCGCTAATGAGCAGTTCTTC | CIVDGTSANEQFF
TRBJ2-3 | TRBV4-2 | NA | few | TGTGCCAGCAGCCTCCTGGACGCCCCGGGGTTTACAGATACGCAGTATTTT | CASSLLDAPGFTDTQYF
TRBJ1-1 | TRBV30 | TRBD1 | once | TGTGCCTGGACCCCGGACAGGTGGAATACTGAAGCTTTCTTT | CAWTPDRWNTEAFF
TRBJ2-7 | TRBV5-6 | TRBD1 | NA | TGTGCCAGCAGCCTGGATTCGGGACAGGGGGTCGACGAGCAGTACTTC | CASSLDSGQGVDEQYF
TRBJ2-7 | TRBV12-5 | NA | NA | TGTGTTAGTGGTCTCAGACAGGGAGGGGACGGGGAGCAATACTTC | CVSGLRQGGDGEQYF
TRBJ1-1 | TRBV10-1 | NA | NA | TGCACCAGCAGTGAGCAGGGGACGGGTGCTGAAGCTTTCTTT | CTSSEQGTGAEAFF
TRBJ1-4 | TRBV5-4 | NA | once | TGTGCCAGCAGCTTGGGAGGAGCACTTTCCGCAACTAATGAAAAAATATTTTTT | CASSLGGALSATNEKIFF
TRBJ2-3 | TRBV12-3/TRBV12-4 | TRBD1 | NA | TGTGCCAGCAATTTACAGGGGTACACAGATACGCAGTATTTT | CASNLQGYTDTQYF
TRBJ2-1 | TRBV29-1 | NA | many | TGCAGCGTTGAAACAGGTTTGGAGCAGTTCTTC | CSVETGLEQFF
TRBJ2-7 | TRBV11-3 | TRBD2 | NA | TGTGCCAGCAGCTTAGTGGGGGGGAAGCCCTACGAGCAATACTTC | CASSLVGGKPYEQYF
TRBJ2-3 | TRBV24-1 | TRBD2 | once | TGTGCCACCAGTGGCAGGGGACTAGCAAGCACAGATACGCAGTATTTT | CATSGRGLASTDTQYF
TRBJ2-1 | TRBV11-2 | TRBD2 | NA | TGTGCCAGCAGAGGGGGAAGCGGGAGGTCCTACAATGAGCGGTTCTTC | CASRGGSGRSYNERFF
TRBJ1-4 | TRBV5-1 | NA | once | TGCGCCAGTAGCACCGGGGGGGCAACTAATGAAAAACTGTTTTTT | CASSTGGATNEKLFF
TRBJ1-3 | TRBV11-2 | TRBD1 | NA | TGTGCCATCAGCGAACAGGGGTCGAGCTCTAGAAACCCCATATATTTT | CAISEQGSSSRNPIYF